This TCR beta chain is drawn from a study of identical twins. Study-wide points: Cord blood's abundant beta clonotypes had fewer insertions, unlike memory repertoires.

Worth noting for this clonotype: Its antigen is as yet unknown.

Template switching added a universal primer binding site, and final cDNA carried unique molecular identifiers. TCRdb re-derived calls from the 5' RACE reads in MiXCR, one entry per CDR3 protein. The data hold about 250,000 distinct CDR3 sequences, with roughly 8.7% observed a single time. Germline V lookup: CDR1 DFQATT, CDR2 SNEGSKA (reference sequence). Between the trimmed V and J ends, which lost 6 bases and 5 bases, there was a span of 11 bases. The CDR3 extends over 12 amino acids. This sample also belongs to another study, concerning yellow fever vaccine responses in identical twins.

The V call is TRBV20-1, the J call TRBJ2-1; tentative D call: TRBD1 (5 bases). This TCR derives from a woman aged 18-35 years in good health. Source material: CD8+ T cells sorted from blood. The CDR3 protein is CSAKGPNNEQFF. The DNA for the CDR3 is TGCAGTGCGAAGGGGCCTAACAATGAGCAGTTCTTC.